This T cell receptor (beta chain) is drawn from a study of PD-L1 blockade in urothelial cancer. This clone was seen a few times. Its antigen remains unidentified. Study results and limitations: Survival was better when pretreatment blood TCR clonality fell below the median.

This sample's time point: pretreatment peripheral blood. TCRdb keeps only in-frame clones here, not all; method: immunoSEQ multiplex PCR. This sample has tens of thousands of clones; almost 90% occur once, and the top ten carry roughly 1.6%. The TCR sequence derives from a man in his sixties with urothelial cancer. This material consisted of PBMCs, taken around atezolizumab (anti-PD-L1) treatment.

Here the CDR3 reads CASDRDGSTGELFF. DNA for the CDR3: TGTGCCAGCGACAGGGACGGGTCCACCGGGGAGCTGTTTTTT. V usage is TRBV5-4 and J usage is TRBJ2-2; 7 bases are shared with TRBD1. CDR1 SGHNT and CDR2 YYREEE come from the germline V gene (reference sequence). This CDR3 is 14 amino acids long. V dropped 7 bases and J dropped 4; count of bases not matched to a gene: 7. The whole variable domain, remainder taken from reference TRBV5-4 and TRBJ2-2, is ETGVTQSPTHLIKTRGQQVTLRCSSQSGHNTVSWYQQALGQGPQFIFQYYREEENGRGNFPPRFSGLQFPNYSSELNVNALELDDSALYLCASDRDGSTGELFFGEGSRLTVL.